The sequence of this TCR beta chain was determined in a study of T cell changes during pregnancy in multiple sclerosis. Repertoires were generated with immunoSEQ multiplex PCR, while TCRdb's copy carries only in-frame clones and drops some. The sample lists under 45,000 clones; 90% to 95% were seen once. The material was CD4+ T cells from peripheral blood mononuclear cells, obtained after pregnancy. The TCR originated in a female donor with multiple sclerosis, enrolled in a pregnancy study.

The CDR3 loop is CASSLGAANTGELFF. The CDR3 DNA follows: TGTGCCAGCAGCTTAGGGGCCGCGAACACCGGGGAGCTGTTTTTT. The rearrangement uses TRBV7-3 and TRBJ2-2, with a weak D call TRBD1 (5 bases). CDR1 and CDR2 from the germline V gene are SGHTA and FQGTGA. The CDR3 loop spans 15 amino acids. With 2 bases removed from V and 0 bases from J, the gap between germline ends came to 7 bases.